The clone carrying this T cell receptor beta chain was counted a single time. The sample is drawn from a study of blood T cell repertoires in COVID-19. Whole-study context: COVID-19 samples, acute and convalescent, were from the United States, Italy and Spain. Nucleic acid was either cDNA or gDNA, and it came from T cells, B-cell-depleted T cells, or PBMCs.

Seattle researchers signed up patients amid active infection and tracked them longitudinally. V gave up 5 bases and J gave up 5 bases; unmatched junction bases: 5. CDR3 length: 13 residues. Germline CDR1 SQVTM, CDR2 ANQGSEA. Original analysis: Amplification of reference gene primers provided the estimated nucleated cell counts. Clones were sequenced by immunoSEQ multiplex PCR, and TCRdb holds only the in-frame ones, with some missing. V, J and clone size derive from that table, while D and trimming were established from the DNA sequence. Seen here are tens of thousands of clones, approximately 83% observed once, and the top ten hold around 26%.

Sequencing input: peripheral blood. The rearrangement joins TRBV29-1 to TRBJ2-2, with 7 positions matching TRBD2. This receptor was obtained from a woman older than 75 with COVID-19, enrolled during active disease. The CDR3 nucleotides are TGCAGCGTTACGGGGGGTGGAACCGGGGAGCTGTTTTTT. As protein: CSVTGGGTGELFF.